The 13 T cell receptor beta chains presented below share a single source sample, sequenced in a study of chemoradiotherapy in HPV16-positive cancers. TCRdb's table, derived via immunoSEQ multiplex PCR, lists solely in-frame clones and lacks some. The repertoire consists of 17,000 or so clones, with 85% to 90% occurring once and the leading ten covering 2% to 2.5%. The sequencing used blood, collected from a patient who underwent chemoradiotherapy. These receptors all come from a human donor with HPV-associated anogenital cancer.

This sequence joins TRBV7-9 and TRBJ2-7, with TRBD1 identical over 7 bases. CDR1 and CDR2 (germline): SEHNR, FQNEAQ (reference sequence). The V segment lost 5 bases and the J segment 0 bases; nucleotides outside the gene matches: 7. There are 15 residues in the CDR3. The CDR3 here is CASSRPTGTSYEQYF. The CDR3 region has the DNA TGTGCCAGCAGCCGACCGACAGGGACCTCCTACGAGCAGTACTTC. Full variable domain (missing parts from reference TRBV7-9 and TRBJ2-7): DTGVSQNPRHKITKRGQNVTFRCDPISEHNRLYWYRQTLGQGPEFLTYFQNEAQLEKSRLLSDRFSAERPKGSFSTLEIQRTEQGDSAMYLCASSRPTGTSYEQYFGPGTRLTVT.

V is TRBV15 and J is TRBJ2-5, with D perhaps matching TRBD1 or TRBD2 (5 bases each). Germline lookup yields CDR1 LNHNV and CDR2 YYDKDF (reference sequence). This CDR3 region has 14 residues. The V gene lost 1 base and the J gene lost 1 base, with 7 bases spanning the gap. DNA for the CDR3: TGTGCCACCAGCAGAGCCGGGACCCAAGAGACCCAGTACTTC. This translates into CATSRAGTQETQYF.

This sequence joins TRBV9 and TRBJ1-2; a weak D match, TRBD1 (6 bases). CDR3 length: 13 amino acids. Germline CDR1 reads SGDLS; CDR2 reads YYNGEE. Trimming left V 2 bases short and J 3 bases short, with 8 bases between. The DNA of the CDR3 is TGTGCCAGCAGCGTTTCAGGGGACTATGGCTACACCTTC. The encoded protein is CASSVSGDYGYTF.

The chain links TRBV5-1 to TRBJ2-1; a weak D match, TRBD2 (6 bases). The CDR3 has 15 residues. Germline V gives CDR1 SGHRS, CDR2 YFSETQ. Deletions cut 0 bases from V and 10 bases from J, with 17 bases between. CDR3 nucleotides: TGCGCCAGCAGCTTGGGCGACATGTCGGCGGGGGAGCAGTTCTTC. Its translation: CASSLGDMSAGEQFF.

Here the CDR3 DNA reads TGTGCCAGGGGTACAACGAACACCGGGGAGCTGTTTTTT. Translating gives CARGTTNTGELFF. V gene TRBV11-2 combines with J gene TRBJ2-2; D unresolved. The germline CDR1 and CDR2 sequences are SGHAT and FQNNGV. V was clipped by 9 bases and J by 0 bases, with 8 bases between them. The CDR3 has 13 residues.

This rearrangement joins TRBV28 to TRBJ1-2; D unresolved. This CDR3 comprises 12 residues. V was shortened by 2 bases and J by 6 bases, with 7 bases between the two germline ends. Germline CDR1 reads MDHEN; CDR2 reads SYDVKM. The CDR3 DNA follows: TGTGCCAGCAGTTTACAGGTAGATGGCTACACCTTC. Amino acids: CASSLQVDGYTF.

The chain recombines TRBV6-5 with TRBJ2-2; TRBD2 aligns across 7 bases. CDR3 length: 16 amino acids. V trimming: 4 bases; J trimming: 1 base; junction bases outside the gene matches: 6. CDR1 MNHEY and CDR2 SVGAGI come from the germline V gene. The CDR3 nucleotides are TGTGCCAGCAGTTGGGAGGGACTGAGGAACACCGGGGAGCTGTTTTTT. This encodes CASSWEGLRNTGELFF.

The rearrangement uses TRBV11-2 and TRBJ2-3; D is unresolved. CDR1 and CDR2 (germline): SGHAT, FQNNGV. The V end lost 5 bases, the J end lost 0 bases, and 9 bases lay between the germline ends. The length of the CDR3 is 14 residues. CDR3 amino acids: CASSPQGSTDTQYF. CDR3 in DNA: TGTGCCAGCAGCCCCCAAGGGAGCACAGATACGCAGTATTTT.

The V and J genes are TRBV28 and TRBJ1-4; D may be TRBD1 (5 bases). V dropped 7 bases and J dropped 6 bases, with 12 bases sitting between them. CDR1 MDHEN and CDR2 SYDVKM come from the germline V gene. The CDR3 runs 13 residues. The DNA for the CDR3 is TGTGCCAGCACCCCGGGGGGTTATGAAAAACTGTTTTTT. It codes for CASTPGGYEKLFF.

The V and J genes are TRBV29-1 and TRBJ1-1; no reliable D call. Germline lookup yields CDR1 SQVTM and CDR2 ANQGSEA. CDR3 length equals 13 residues. V dropped 2 bases and J dropped 2 bases, with 9 bases sitting between them. Here the CDR3 reads CSVENQPNTEAFF. The DNA for the CDR3 is TGCAGCGTTGAAAATCAGCCCAACACTGAAGCTTTCTTT.

This clone was detected only once. The V and J genes are TRBV5-4 and TRBJ2-3; no firm D call. V lost 5 bases and J 6 bases, leaving 13 bases between the germline ends. CDR1 SGHNT and CDR2 YYREEE come from the germline V gene (reference sequence). CDR3 length: 13 amino acids. The CDR3 region has the DNA TGTGCCAGCAGGGCAGAGGTGACGGATACGCAGTATTTT. Protein: CASRAEVTDTQYF. The entire variable domain, with the rest obtained from reference TRBV5-4 and TRBJ2-3, is as follows: ETGVTQSPTHLIKTRGQQVTLRCSSQSGHNTVSWYQQALGQGPQFIFQYYREEENGRGNFPPRFSGLQFPNYSSELNVNALELDDSALYLCASRAEVTDTQYFGPGTRLTVL.

The chain employs TRBV19 and TRBJ2-2; TRBD2 is a possible D gene (5 bases). Germline CDR1 reads LNHDA; CDR2 reads SQIVND (reference sequence). V lost 6 bases and J lost 2, with 13 bases in between. The CDR3 extends over 15 amino acids. The DNA for the CDR3 is TGTGCCAGTAGCGTGGAGAGGGATAACACCGGGGAGCTGTTTTTT. This encodes CASSVERDNTGELFF.

This chain connects TRBV5-1 to TRBJ1-5; D gene ambiguous. This CDR3 comprises 15 residues. CDR1 and CDR2 from the germline V gene are SGHRS and YFSETQ. V dropped 3 bases and J dropped 4 bases, with 14 bases sitting between them. CDR3 amino acids: CASSSDGEVNQPQHF. The CDR3 region has the DNA TGCGCCAGCAGCTCGGACGGGGAGGTGAATCAGCCCCAGCATTTT.